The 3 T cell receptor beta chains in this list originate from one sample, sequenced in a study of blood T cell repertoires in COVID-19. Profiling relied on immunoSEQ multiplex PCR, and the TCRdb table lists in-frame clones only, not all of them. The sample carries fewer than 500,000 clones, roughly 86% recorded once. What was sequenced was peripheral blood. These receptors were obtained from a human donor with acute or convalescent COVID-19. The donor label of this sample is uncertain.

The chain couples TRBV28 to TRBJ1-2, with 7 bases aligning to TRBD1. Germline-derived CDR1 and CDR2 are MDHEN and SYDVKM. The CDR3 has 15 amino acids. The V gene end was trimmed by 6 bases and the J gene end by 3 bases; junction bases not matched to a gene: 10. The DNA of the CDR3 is TGTGCCAGCAGGGGTAGGACAGGCCGGGACTATGGCTACACCTTC. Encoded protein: CASRGRTGRDYGYTF.

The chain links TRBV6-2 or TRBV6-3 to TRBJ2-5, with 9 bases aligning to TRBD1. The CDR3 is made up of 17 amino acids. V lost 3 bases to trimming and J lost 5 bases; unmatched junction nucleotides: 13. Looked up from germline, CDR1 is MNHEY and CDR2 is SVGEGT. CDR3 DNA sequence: TGTGCCAGCAGTTATCGGACGGACAGGGGAATTTTGGAGACCCAGTACTTC. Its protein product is CASSYRTDRGILETQYF.

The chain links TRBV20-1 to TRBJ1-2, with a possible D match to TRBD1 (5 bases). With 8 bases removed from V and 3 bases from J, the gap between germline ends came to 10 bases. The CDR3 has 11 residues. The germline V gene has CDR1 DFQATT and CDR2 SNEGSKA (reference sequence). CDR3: CSNTGDYGYTF. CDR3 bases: TGCAGTAATACAGGAGACTATGGCTACACCTTC.